The sequence of this T cell receptor beta chain was determined in a study of glioma-infiltrating T cells. Study outcomes and limitations: Gliomas, especially low-grade, showed above-expected tissue-blood divergence; non-neoplastic patients showed below. Only very few CDR3 sequences appeared in both tissue and blood.

Amplification of TCR alpha and beta CDR3 regions from RNA used iRepertoire nested multiplex PCR. Tissue mRNA or PBMC total RNA, roughly 85-450 ng, went into one-step reverse transcription and amplification. Via MiXCR, TCRdb re-called the multiplex PCR reads, giving one row per CDR3 protein. This table has around 170,000 distinct CDR3 sequences, more than 35% appearing once. Germline CDR1 is MNHNS and CDR2 is SASEGT. Trimming stripped 0 bases from V and 4 bases from J, with 6 bases between. The CDR3 has 13 amino acids. This clonotype appeared many times. The target antigen is unknown. This chain joins TRBV6-1 and TRBJ1-2; D is unresolved. The TCR sequence derives from a human donor with low-grade glioma or glioblastoma, undergoing nonglioma brain surgery, or in good health (not recorded which). The sample taken for sequencing was glioma tissue, nonneoplastic brain tissue, or PBMCs (not recorded which). CDR3 DNA: TGTGCCAGCAGTGAAGCGCAGGTCTATGGCTACACCTTC. It codes for CASSEAQVYGYTF.